A single T cell receptor (beta chain) is shown here with its context. The PCR contained 60 Vbeta and 13 Jbeta primers. Per the original data handling: A later analysis counted about 80 million unique TCR beta chains, around 10 million shared. Generated by immunoSEQ multiplex PCR, the TCRdb table keeps only in-frame clones and is missing some. That table gives V, J and clone size, and the DNA gave D and trimming. Of 100,000 to 120,000 clones listed, nearly 80% are singletons. CDR1 is SGHTA, CDR2 FQGNSA, per germline. There are 16 residues in the CDR3. V trimming: 2 bases; J trimming: 2 bases; junction bases outside the gene matches: 3. These data are taken from a study of cytomegalovirus exposure and HLA in healthy donors.

This rearrangement joins TRBV7-2 to TRBJ2-5; TRBD2 agrees at 12 bases. Sequencing used PBMCs. The source is a woman aged 25-40 years in good health and CMV-seronegative. The chain's CDR3 is CASSLSLAGGQETQYF. For the CDR3, the DNA is TGTGCCAGCAGCTTATCCCTAGCGGGAGGGCAAGAGACCCAGTACTTC.